This passage covers 26 T cell receptor beta chains from one sample sequenced in a study of blood T cell repertoires in COVID-19. The assay was immunoSEQ multiplex PCR, and TCRdb's table has in-frame clones only and misses some. The sample lists about 230,000 clones; about 85% were seen once. Sequenced input: peripheral blood. The source of these receptors is a woman aged 80 or over with acute or convalescent COVID-19.

The chain has TRBV3-1 (or the pseudogene TRBV3-2) and TRBJ1-2; D is uncertain. Trimming took off 1 base at V and 1 base at J, with 10 bases between the two ends. The CDR3 consists of 15 residues. Germline CDR1 is LGHDT and CDR2 is YNNKEL (reference sequence). The CDR3 loop is CASSQVQQNNYGYTF. The CDR3 DNA reads as TGTGCCAGCAGCCAAGTTCAACAGAATAACTATGGCTACACCTTC.

V is TRBV28 and J is TRBJ2-3; the match to TRBD2 covers 12 bases. CDR1 is MDHEN and CDR2 is SYDVKM in the germline V gene. The CDR3 contains 15 residues. With V trimmed by 7 bases and J by 6 bases, 8 bases remained unmatched. CDR3 sequence reads: CASKDLAGGSDTQYF. The CDR3 nucleotides read TGTGCCAGCAAGGACCTAGCGGGGGGGAGCGATACGCAGTATTTT.

The chain employs TRBV5-1 and TRBJ2-7; TRBD1 matches at 8 bases. The CDR3 length is 12 residues. The germline CDR1 and CDR2 sequences are SGHRS and YFSETQ. V lost 3 bases and J lost 6; bases outside the gene matches: 2. The CDR3 reads CASSSTGGEQYF. Here the CDR3 DNA reads TGCGCCAGCAGCTCCACAGGGGGCGAGCAGTACTTC.

J is TRBJ2-1 and V is TRBV29-1; 7 nucleotides align to TRBD1. This CDR3 has 14 residues. Germline V CDR1 and CDR2: SQVTM, ANQGSEA. The ends lost 7 bases at V and 2 bases at J; junction bases unmatched: 8. This CDR3 reads CSADRVTTYNEQFF. CDR3 DNA: TGCAGCGCTGACAGGGTGACAACCTACAATGAGCAGTTCTTC.

The rearrangement joins TRBV19 to TRBJ2-5; 8 bases agree with TRBD2. Per the germline V gene, CDR1 is LNHDA and CDR2 is SQIVND (reference sequence). After removal of 3 bases from V and 4 bases from J, the junction contained 1 base not matched to a gene. The CDR3 spans 13 residues. CDR3: CASSIGGGETQYF. CDR3 nucleotide sequence: TGTGCCAGTAGTATCGGGGGGGGAGAGACCCAGTACTTC. The variable domain in full, completed from reference TRBV19 and TRBJ2-5, reads DGGITQSPKYLFRKEGQNVTLSCEQNLNHDAMYWYRQDPGQGLRLIYYSQIVNDFQKGDIAEGYSVSREKKESFPLTVTSAQKNPTAFYLCASSIGGGETQYFGPGTRLLVL.

V and J are TRBV20-1 and TRBJ1-2; the D gene is possibly TRBD1 (5 bases). Trimming pared 6 bases from V and 9 bases from J, leaving 14 bases between. In germline, CDR1 is DFQATT, CDR2 SNEGSKA (reference sequence). CDR3 length equals 11 residues. The CDR3 spells CSAPAEGSYTF. For the CDR3, the DNA is TGCAGTGCCCCCGCGGAGGGGAGCTACACCTTC.

The chain is built from TRBV6-5 and TRBJ2-4; 8 bases are shared with TRBD1. Germline V gene data show CDR1 as MNHEY and CDR2 as SVGAGI. The CDR3 covers 14 residues. J lost 6 bases, V lost 5 bases, and 6 bases had no gene match. In DNA form, the CDR3 reads TGTGCCAGCAGTCTGGACAGGGAAACAAACATTCAGTACTTC. This encodes CASSLDRETNIQYF.

This rearrangement joins TRBV3-1 (or the pseudogene TRBV3-2) to TRBJ2-1; tentative D call: TRBD2 (5 bases). The CDR3 has 12 residues. Germline-derived CDR1 and CDR2 are LGHDT and YNNKEL (reference sequence). The V and J ends lost 6 bases and 8 bases respectively, with 11 bases between them. The CDR3 region is CASSKRRDEQFF. CDR3 coding DNA: TGTGCCAGCAGTAAGAGGCGGGATGAGCAGTTCTTC.

The chain uses TRBV28 and TRBJ2-1; D is unresolved. This CDR3 region has 11 residues. Germline V gene lookup returns CDR1 MDHEN and CDR2 SYDVKM. V was shortened by 3 bases and J by 7 bases, with 4 bases between the two germline ends. The CDR3 sequence: CASSFRNEQFF. The CDR3 region has the DNA TGTGCCAGCAGTTTCCGGAATGAGCAGTTCTTC.

The chain has TRBV7-3 and TRBJ2-3; 9 bases agree with TRBD2. J lost 5 bases, V lost 2 bases, and 8 bases had no gene match. CDR1 is SGHTA and CDR2 is FQGTGA in the germline V gene. The CDR3 has 16 amino acids. This CDR3 reads CASSLSSAGGQDTQYF. The CDR3 DNA reads TGTGCCAGCAGCTTATCATCTGCGGGAGGGCAAGATACGCAGTATTTT.

This sequence joins TRBV19 and TRBJ1-2, with 11 bases aligning to TRBD1. Germline CDR1 and CDR2: LNHDA and SQIVND (reference sequence). The CDR3 contains 17 residues. J gave up 1 base and V 3 bases, and 7 bases lay outside the gene matches. This chain's CDR3 is CASSINGQGASNYGYTF. The DNA of the CDR3 is TGTGCCAGTAGTATCAACGGACAGGGGGCTAGTAACTATGGCTACACCTTC.

The chain recombines TRBV28 with TRBJ1-2, with D possibly matching TRBD1 (5 bases). This CDR3 is built from 15 residues. Germline-derived CDR1 and CDR2 are MDHEN and SYDVKM. V shed 4 bases and J shed 2 bases, with 14 bases lying between them. The CDR3 loop is CASSSRGDGNYGYTF. In DNA, the CDR3 is TGTGCCAGCAGTTCTCGGGGGGATGGGAACTATGGCTACACCTTC.

The chain combines TRBV28 with TRBJ1-2; no clear D. Germline V gene data show CDR1 as MDHEN and CDR2 as SYDVKM. With 8 bases removed from V and 0 bases from J, the gap between germline ends came to 16 bases. The CDR3 extends over 15 amino acids. The CDR3 DNA reads as TGTGCCAGCCGCTACCCAGCGGGGACTAACTATGGCTACACCTTC. Amino acids: CASRYPAGTNYGYTF.

The V call is TRBV5-1, the J call TRBJ1-3; the D gene is possibly TRBD1 (6 bases). Trimming cost V 0 bases and J 0 bases, with 16 bases left between them. This CDR3 contains 18 residues. Per germline, CDR1 SGHRS and CDR2 YFSETQ. In DNA form, the CDR3 reads TGCGCCAGCAGCTTGGAAGGAAGGGGGACCACCTCTGGAAACACCATATATTTT. Its protein is CASSLEGRGTTSGNTIYF.

This clone was seen a handful of times. The V and J genes are TRBV21-1 and TRBJ2-2; the D call in the table, TRBD2, was not verified against the DNA. TRBV21-1 is labeled a pseudogene. The CDR3 spans 16 residues. CDR3 DNA: TGTGCCAGCAGCAAAGGGTGGGCGGGAGAGACCGGGGAGCTGTTTTTT. As protein: CASSKGWAGETGELFF.

The chain is built from TRBV7-8 and TRBJ2-1; 10 bases are shared with TRBD1. Germline V lookup: CDR1 SGHVS, CDR2 FQNEAQ. CDR3 length: 16 amino acids. After removal of 5 bases from V and 6 bases from J, the junction contained 10 bases not matched to a gene. CDR3 sequence (DNA): TGTGCCAGCAGCAACCGGGACAGGGGAACGGTCAATGAGCAGTTCTTC. This translates into CASSNRDRGTVNEQFF.

V is TRBV5-5 and J is TRBJ2-7; 8 positions match TRBD2. CDR3 length: 15 residues. Germline-derived CDR1 and CDR2 are SGHKS and YYEKEE (reference sequence). With V trimmed by 1 base and J by 3 bases, 6 bases remained unmatched. CDR3 sequence (DNA): TGTGCCAGCAGCTTGCGACTAGCGCCTCTCTACGAGCAGTACTTC. This codes for CASSLRLAPLYEQYF. The full variable domain, completed using reference TRBV5-5 and TRBJ2-7, is DAGVTQSPTHLIKTRGQQVTLRCSPISGHKSVSWYQQVLGQGPQFIFQYYEKEERGRGNFPDRFSARQFPNYSSELNVNALLLGDSALYLCASSLRLAPLYEQYFGPGTRLTVT.

The V gene is TRBV2, the J gene TRBJ2-7; D perhaps matches TRBD1 (6 bases). The CDR3 spans 14 residues. Per germline, CDR1 SNHLY and CDR2 FYNNEI. V dropped 6 bases and J dropped 0 bases, with 12 bases sitting between them. The CDR3 region is CASRRQASSYEQYF. The CDR3 coding sequence is TGTGCCAGCAGAAGACAGGCGAGCTCCTACGAGCAGTACTTC.

The chain combines TRBV19 with TRBJ2-7, with D unresolved. V was clipped by 4 bases and J by 0 bases, with 10 bases between them. The CDR3 loop spans 14 amino acids. From germline, CDR1 is LNHDA and CDR2 SQIVND (reference sequence). CDR3 coding DNA: TGTGCCAGTAGTAAATTCGAGAGCTCCTACGAGCAGTACTTC. This gives the protein CASSKFESSYEQYF.

This rearrangement joins TRBV18 to TRBJ2-7, with 7 bases matching TRBD2. The CDR3 has 14 amino acids. The junction had 4 bases not matched to a gene; V was cut back by 3 bases and J by 2 bases. Germline loops: CDR1 KGHSH, CDR2 LQKENI. The CDR3 DNA reads TGTGCCAGCTCACCCCCCGGGACTACCTACGAGCAGTACTTC. This encodes CASSPPGTTYEQYF.

This clone was recorded many times. The V and J genes are TRBV7-2 and TRBJ2-3; D unresolved. The germline V and J ends were trimmed by 1 base and 2 bases, with 10 bases remaining between them. The CDR3 has 15 residues. CDR1 SGHTA and CDR2 FQGNSA come from the germline V gene. CDR3 loop: CASSLDLTPTDTQYF. The CDR3 DNA reads TGTGCCAGCAGCTTAGATTTGACACCCACAGATACGCAGTATTTT. Full variable domain (missing parts from reference TRBV7-2 and TRBJ2-3): GAGVSQSPSNKVTEKGKDVELRCDPISGHTALYWYRQSLGQGLEFLIYFQGNSAPDKSGLPSDRFSAERTGGSVSTLTIQRTQQEDSAVYLCASSLDLTPTDTQYFGPGTRLTVL.

The table lists this clone with a few counts. The rearrangement links TRBV11-2 to TRBJ2-7; 9 positions agree with TRBD2. Germline CDR1 reads SGHAT; CDR2 reads FQNNGV. With V trimmed by 1 base and J by 2 bases, 3 bases remained unmatched. The CDR3 is 15 residues long. This CDR3 is CASSLGREGTYEQYF. As DNA, the CDR3 is TGTGCCAGCAGCTTAGGGCGGGAGGGGACCTACGAGCAGTACTTC.

The chain employs TRBV28 and TRBJ2-2, with 8 bases identical to TRBD1. The CDR3 is made up of 17 amino acids. The germline gives CDR1 MDHEN, CDR2 SYDVKM. V dropped 4 bases and J dropped 8; count of bases not matched to a gene: 15. The CDR3 nucleotides are TGTGCCAGCAGTTCCGCCAAGGGGGGCAGGGGGCGAGGGGAGCTGTTTTTT. Protein product: CASSSAKGGRGRGELFF.

The chain couples TRBV15 to TRBJ1-2, with 7 bases that match TRBD1. This CDR3 has 17 amino acids. Looked up from germline, CDR1 is LNHNV and CDR2 is YYDKDF (reference sequence). J was trimmed by 2 bases and V by 1 base; bases with no gene match: 10. As DNA, the CDR3 is TGTGCCACCAGCAGAGGCGGGACGGCAGGGGGAAACTATGGCTACACCTTC. It is translated as CATSRGGTAGGNYGYTF.

J is TRBJ2-5 and V is TRBV5-1; D is unresolved. Germline V gives CDR1 SGHRS, CDR2 YFSETQ. The CDR3 is 15 residues long. Trimming took off 0 bases at V and 1 base at J, with 10 bases between the two ends. CDR3 amino acids: CASSLAGLVQETQYF. The DNA for the CDR3 is TGCGCCAGCAGCTTGGCCGGGTTAGTCCAAGAGACCCAGTACTTC.

The rearrangement uses TRBV12-3 or TRBV12-4 and TRBJ1-2, with TRBD1 matching over 7 bases. CDR3 length: 13 amino acids. Unmatched junction bases numbered 8, after V lost 6 bases and J lost 7 bases. The CDR3 DNA sequence: TGTGCCAGCAGGACCACAGGGGAGGCTGGCTACACCTTC. It is translated as CASRTTGEAGYTF.